This T cell receptor beta chain was captured by sequencing in a study of T cell responses to AZD1222 COVID-19 vaccine. The method was immunoSEQ multiplex PCR; TCRdb's version includes in-frame clones alone and lacks a portion of them. The top ten clones hold approximately 8.6% of a sample with tens of thousands of clones, roughly 89% of them seen once. Study-wide results and limits: Reportedly, nearly half of unique spike TCRs recognized epitopes outside B.1.351/B.1.1.7 mutations. Repertoires were obtained solely post-peak T cell response. Donors in the cohort were predominantly white British and more often female, and clonal diversity was possibly underestimated. Recipients of AZD1222 seropositive at baseline numbered only five or six.

Per germline, CDR1 LGHDT and CDR2 YNNKEL (reference sequence). Germline trimming cut 6 bases from V and 3 bases from J; bases unmatched to any gene: 15. The CDR3 extends over 18 amino acids. As to this clone: Its antigen is unknown.

The specimen comprised peripheral blood, sampled 28 days after the second AZD1222 dose. The chain has TRBV3-1 (or the pseudogene TRBV3-2) and TRBJ1-3, with 9 bases matching TRBD1. The TCR sequence derives from an adult who received the AZD1222 COVID-19 vaccine. CDR3 nucleotide sequence: TGTGCCAGCAGACCTGGACAGGGGCAGGGTTGGGTTGGAAACACCATATATTTT. Encoded protein: CASRPGQGQGWVGNTIYF.